This section outlines one TCR beta chain sequence together with its context. Allocation to cohorts depended on clinical history reported by the participants. The sample belongs to a study of blood T cell repertoires in COVID-19. Per the original data handling: Estimation of nucleated cell counts relied on the amplification of reference gene primers. Method: immunoSEQ multiplex PCR; TCRdb's copy keeps in-frame clones and lacks some. Clone size and V and J calls were adopted from that table, with D and trimming inferred from the DNA. The sample lists around 360,000 clones; roughly 90% were seen once. Trimming took 4 bases from V and 0 from J, leaving 16 bases between them. Germline V gene lookup returns CDR1 SQVTM and CDR2 ANQGSEA. There are 16 residues in the CDR3.

The chain is built from TRBV29-1 and TRBJ2-1; the D gene is possibly TRBD2 (5 bases). The sequenced sample was PBMCs or T cells enriched from blood (not recorded which). The source of this sequence is a woman aged 30 to 39 who had recovered from COVID-19. CDR3 nucleotide sequence: TGCAGCGTTGGAGGGTATCCCCTAAGCTCCTACAATGAGCAGTTCTTC. Translation: CSVGGYPLSSYNEQFF.